The 24 T cell receptor beta chains below all came from one sample that was sequenced in a study of siplizumab effects on memory and regulatory T cells. Profiled with immunoSEQ multiplex PCR; TCRdb holds only in-frame clones, not every one. Of 120,000 or so clones listed, just under 95% are singletons. Sequenced material: CD4+ T cells sorted from blood. The receptors stem from a human donor in good health.

The chain joins TRBV28 to TRBJ2-7; D is ambiguous. Germline values: CDR1 MDHEN, CDR2 SYDVKM. V shed 4 bases and J shed 5 bases, with 12 bases lying between them. The CDR3 consists of 13 residues. The DNA for the CDR3 is TGTGCCAGCAGTTCCCCCCTGGCCCACGAGCAGTACTTC. Residues: CASSSPLAHEQYF.

The DNA of the CDR3 is TGTGCTAGTGGTTTGAGGGGCAAGAACACTGAAGCTTTCTTT. This gives the protein CASGLRGKNTEAFF. This chain uses TRBV12-5 with TRBJ1-1; D is perhaps TRBD1 (5 bases). The CDR3 has 14 residues. V dropped 2 bases and J dropped 1 base, with 8 bases sitting between them. CDR1 is LGHNT and CDR2 is FRNRAP in the germline V gene.

This clone showed up just a few times. The chain uses TRBV7-8 and TRBJ1-2, with TRBD1 matching 9 bases. Germline CDR1 SGHVS, CDR2 FQNEAQ. The V segment lost 4 bases and the J segment 6 bases; nucleotides outside the gene matches: 9. The CDR3 extends over 15 amino acids. The CDR3 region has the DNA TGTGCCAGCAGCTCCCGGACAGGGGATTATCATGGCTACACCTTC. Translated: CASSSRTGDYHGYTF.

CDR3 nucleotides: TGTGCCAGCAGGCAACAGGTGGCGGGAGGCACCATATATTTT. The encoded protein is CASRQQVAGGTIYF. The V call is TRBV6-5, the J call TRBJ1-3, with TRBD1 as a possible D gene (5 bases). CDR3 size: 14 residues. The germline V and J ends were trimmed by 6 bases and 9 bases, with 18 bases remaining between them. Germline loops: CDR1 MNHEY, CDR2 SVGAGI.

The genes are TRBV27 and TRBJ1-6, with a possible D match to TRBD1 (5 bases). The length of the CDR3 is 16 residues. Germline CDR1 is MNHEY and CDR2 is SMNVEV (reference sequence). Trimming took off 6 bases at V and 5 bases at J, with 17 bases between the two ends. The CDR3 bases are TGTGCCAGCAGCTCGACCCCCAGGGCCGATAATTCACCCCTCCACTTT. Its protein product is CASSSTPRADNSPLHF.

This clone was counted a few times. The rearrangement links TRBV9 to TRBJ1-1; D is possibly TRBD1 (6 bases). This CDR3 is built from 15 residues. V was trimmed by 5 bases and J by 0 bases, leaving 14 bases between them. Germline V gene data show CDR1 as SGDLS and CDR2 as YYNGEE. CDR3 sequence: CASSRSGTLNTEAFF. The CDR3 bases are TGTGCCAGCAGTCGATCCGGGACATTGAACACTGAAGCTTTCTTT. The full variable domain, with the rest looked up from reference TRBV9 and TRBJ1-1, is DSGVTQTPKHLITATGQRVTLRCSPRSGDLSVYWYQQSLDQGLQFLIQYYNGEERAKGNILERFSAQQFPDLHSELNLSSLELGDSALYFCASSRSGTLNTEAFFGQGTRLTVV.

The gene calls are TRBV6-5 and TRBJ2-5; D may be TRBD1 (6 bases). The DNA matches TRBJ2-7 better at its end, which makes the J call doubtful. Per the germline V gene, CDR1 is MNHEY and CDR2 is SVGAGI. The CDR3 covers 15 residues. The CDR3 sequence is CASRPPNEQGYEQYF. The DNA of the CDR3 is TGTGCCAGCAGGCCCCCGAATGAACAGGGATACGAGCAGTACTTC.

The J gene is TRBJ2-2, the V gene TRBV25-1; TRBD2 matches at 7 bases. Germline V gene lookup returns CDR1 MGHDK and CDR2 SYGVNS. After removal of 6 bases from V and 4 bases from J, the junction contained 5 bases not matched to a gene. The CDR3 consists of 14 residues. In DNA, the CDR3 is TGTGCCAGCAGGACTAGCTTTTCCACCGGGGAGCTGTTTTTT. This sequence encodes CASRTSFSTGELFF.

The chain has TRBV10-3 and TRBJ1-1; D remains unclear. The CDR3 has 14 amino acids. Germline V gives CDR1 ENHRY, CDR2 SYGVKD. Trimming removed 8 bases from V and 3 bases from J, with 16 bases in between. Written as DNA, the CDR3 is TGTGCCATCGGCGGCTCAAAAACCTACACTGAAGCTTTCTTT. Protein: CAIGGSKTYTEAFF.

The genes are TRBV6-5 and TRBJ1-5; maybe TRBD1 (5 bases). Germline V CDR1 and CDR2: MNHEY, SVGAGI. The CDR3 runs to 15 residues. V lost 2 bases, J lost 6 bases, and 14 bases lay in between. This CDR3 is CASSYESGGFQPQHF. The CDR3 nucleotides are TGTGCCAGCAGTTACGAATCCGGGGGGTTTCAGCCCCAGCATTTT.

The chain uses TRBV2 and TRBJ2-5; D is ambiguous. Trimming took off 7 bases at V and 1 base at J, with 19 bases between the two ends. Germline assignment: CDR1 SNHLY and CDR2 FYNNEI. The CDR3 spans 16 residues. CDR3 bases: TGTGCCAGCACCTTGGACGGCTTCAAAGGCCAAGAGACCCAGTACTTC. Translated, it gives CASTLDGFKGQETQYF.

The chain couples TRBV5-6 to TRBJ1-5, with D unresolved. Trimming removed 0 bases from V and 7 bases from J, with 14 bases in between. Germline V gene data show CDR1 as SGHDT and CDR2 as YYEEEE. This CDR3 comprises 15 residues. The CDR3 loop reads CASSLAQALWQPQHF. CDR3 bases: TGTGCCAGCAGCTTGGCTCAAGCCCTTTGGCAGCCCCAGCATTTT.

The chain couples TRBV9 to TRBJ1-2, with TRBD1 matching 7 bases. CDR3 length: 14 residues. With 4 bases clipped from V and 3 bases from J, the junction kept 6 bases outside the gene matches. Germline CDR1 and CDR2: SGDLS and YYNGEE. CDR3 residues: CASSPTGTDYGYTF. In DNA, the CDR3 is TGTGCCAGCAGCCCCACCGGGACAGACTATGGCTACACCTTC.

The chain carries TRBV20-1 and TRBJ2-5; D is ambiguous. The DNA end is a closer match to TRBJ2-7, so the J assignment may be wrong. Looked up from germline, CDR1 is DFQATT and CDR2 is SNEGSKA (reference sequence). The CDR3 contains 11 residues. The CDR3 bases are TGCAGTGCTCCCTTGGCCCACGAGCAGTACTTC. It translates to CSAPLAHEQYF.

The genes are TRBV6-5 and TRBJ2-2, with 9 bases aligning to TRBD1. The V gene end was trimmed by 6 bases and the J gene end by 2 bases; junction bases not matched to a gene: 4. This CDR3 comprises 15 residues. The germline gives CDR1 MNHEY, CDR2 SVGAGI. CDR3 region: CASRTGQGNTGELFF. CDR3 bases: TGTGCCAGCAGAACGGGACAGGGAAACACCGGGGAGCTGTTTTTT.

The genes are TRBV10-3 and TRBJ2-7; 8 bases fit TRBD1. The V gene's germline CDR1 is ENHRY and CDR2 SYGVKD. This CDR3 comprises 14 residues. With V trimmed by 2 bases and J by 4 bases, 4 bases remained unmatched. DNA for the CDR3: TGTGCCATCAGTGAGGGACAGGGAATATACGAGCAGTACTTC. Protein product: CAISEGQGIYEQYF.

This rearrangement joins TRBV10-3 to TRBJ2-2; 9 bases match TRBD1. The CDR3 is made up of 14 amino acids. The germline V gene has CDR1 ENHRY and CDR2 SYGVKD. Germline trimming cut 11 bases from V and 1 base from J; bases unmatched to any gene: 5. The CDR3 sequence is CAGRGQGNTGELFF. CDR3 sequence (DNA): TGTGCCGGCCGGGGACAGGGGAACACCGGGGAGCTGTTTTTT.

The chain has TRBV7-2 and TRBJ2-2; TRBD2 is a possible D gene (5 bases). This CDR3 has 14 amino acids. Trimming took off 3 bases at V and 6 bases at J, with 11 bases between the two ends. Per the germline V gene, CDR1 is SGHTA and CDR2 is FQGNSA. The CDR3 sequence: CASSFGRGSGELFF. The CDR3 bases are TGTGCCAGCAGCTTCGGCCGAGGGTCCGGGGAGCTGTTTTTT.

The chain joins TRBV19 to TRBJ2-7, with D possibly matching TRBD1 (5 bases). Germline V gene data show CDR1 as LNHDA and CDR2 as SQIVND (reference sequence). This CDR3 has 14 amino acids. The V gene lost 5 bases and the J gene lost 0 bases, with 11 bases spanning the gap. As DNA, the CDR3 is TGTGCCAGTAGTCATCGACAGAACTCCTACGAGCAGTACTTC. It is translated as CASSHRQNSYEQYF.

This clone appeared once. This chain connects TRBV18 to TRBJ1-5, with TRBD1 identical over 7 bases. With 2 bases clipped from V and 3 bases from J, the junction kept 10 bases outside the gene matches. The germline V gene encodes CDR1 KGHSH and CDR2 LQKENI. The CDR3 consists of 17 residues. For the CDR3, the DNA is TGTGCCAGCTCACCAGCTTCCCGGGACAGACACAATCAGCCCCAGCATTTT. Translated, it gives CASSPASRDRHNQPQHF.

This clone came up once. The rearrangement uses TRBV5-6 and TRBJ2-7; D is possibly TRBD1 (5 bases). Trimming took off 4 bases at V and 0 bases at J, with 14 bases between the two ends. The V gene's germline CDR1 is SGHDT and CDR2 YYEEEE. The CDR3 consists of 15 residues. For the CDR3, the DNA is TGTGCCAGCAGCCAGACAGTGGCGTACTCCTACGAGCAGTACTTC. It specifies CASSQTVAYSYEQYF.

The rearrangement joins TRBV5-1 to TRBJ2-7, with 7 bases lining up with TRBD1. The V and J ends lost 6 bases and 0 bases, in that order; junction bases with no gene match: 6. This CDR3 is 14 amino acids long. Germline V gene sequence: CDR1 SGHRS, CDR2 YFSETQ. CDR3 sequence: CASTPTGSSYEQYF. The DNA of the CDR3 is TGCGCCAGCACCCCGACAGGGAGCTCCTACGAGCAGTACTTC.

This chain joins TRBV6-1 and TRBJ2-1; 13 nucleotides line up with TRBD2. The CDR3 is 15 residues long. V trimming: 5 bases; J trimming: 10 bases; junction bases outside the gene matches: 8. CDR1 is MNHNS and CDR2 is SASEGT in the germline V gene. CDR3 coding DNA: TGTGCCAGCAGTTCCGGGACTAGCGGGGTTCAAGAGCAGTTCTTC. It codes for CASSSGTSGVQEQFF.

The chain recombines TRBV2 with TRBJ2-7, with D tentatively TRBD1 or TRBD2 (6 bases each). This CDR3 comprises 16 residues. V was cut by 3 bases and J by 4 bases, with 19 bases left in between. CDR1 and CDR2 (germline): SNHLY, FYNNEI. The chain's CDR3 is CASSENRGRNSYEQYF. The CDR3 region has the DNA TGTGCCAGCAGTGAGAACCGGGGGCGGAATTCTTACGAGCAGTACTTC.